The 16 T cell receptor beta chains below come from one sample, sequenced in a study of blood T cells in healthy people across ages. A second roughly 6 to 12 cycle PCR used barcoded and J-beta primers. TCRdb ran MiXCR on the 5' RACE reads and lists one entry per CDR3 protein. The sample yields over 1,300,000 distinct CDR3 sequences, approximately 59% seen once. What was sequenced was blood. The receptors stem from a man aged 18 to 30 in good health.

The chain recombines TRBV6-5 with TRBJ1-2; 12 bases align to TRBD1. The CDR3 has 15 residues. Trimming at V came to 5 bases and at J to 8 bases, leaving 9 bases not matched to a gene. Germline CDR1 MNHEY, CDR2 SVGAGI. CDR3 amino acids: CASSVSGTGGAGYTF. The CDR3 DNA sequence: TGTGCCAGCAGTGTCTCCGGGACAGGGGGCGCCGGCTACACCTTC.

CDR3 residues: CASSYSGPTGNVNEQYF. The DNA of the CDR3 is TGTGCCAGCAGTTACTCGGGACCGACAGGGAACGTCAACGAGCAGTACTTC. The genes are TRBV6-5 and TRBJ2-7, with 7 bases matching TRBD1. The length of the CDR3 is 17 residues. Germline CDR1 is MNHEY and CDR2 is SVGAGI. After removal of 0 bases from V and 5 bases from J, the junction contained 13 bases not matched to a gene.

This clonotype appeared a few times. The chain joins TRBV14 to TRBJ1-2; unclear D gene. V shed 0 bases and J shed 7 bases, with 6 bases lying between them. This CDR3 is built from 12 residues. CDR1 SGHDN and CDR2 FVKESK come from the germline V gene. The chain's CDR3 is CASSQDLRGYTF. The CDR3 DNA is TGTGCCAGCAGCCAAGATCTGCGTGGCTACACCTTC.

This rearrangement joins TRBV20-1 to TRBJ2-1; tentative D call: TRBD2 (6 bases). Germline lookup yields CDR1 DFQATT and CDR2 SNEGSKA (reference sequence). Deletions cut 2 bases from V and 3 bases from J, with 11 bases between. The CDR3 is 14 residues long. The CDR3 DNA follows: TGCAGTGCTAGACCCGGGAGTGGCTACAATGAGCAGTTCTTC. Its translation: CSARPGSGYNEQFF.

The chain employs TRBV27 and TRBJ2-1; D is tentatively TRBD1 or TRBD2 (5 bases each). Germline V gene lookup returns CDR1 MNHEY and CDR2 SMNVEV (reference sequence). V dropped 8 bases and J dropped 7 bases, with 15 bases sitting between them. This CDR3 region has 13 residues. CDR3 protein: CASEGPASNEQFF. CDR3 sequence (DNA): TGTGCCAGCGAGGGGCCGGCGAGTAATGAGCAGTTCTTC.

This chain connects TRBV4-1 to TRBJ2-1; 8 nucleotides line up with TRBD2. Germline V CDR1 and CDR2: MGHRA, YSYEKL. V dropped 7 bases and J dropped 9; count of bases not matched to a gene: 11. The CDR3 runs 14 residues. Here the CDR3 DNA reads TGCGCCAGCACCTTAACCGGGGGGGATAGTGAGCAGTTCTTC. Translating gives CASTLTGGDSEQFF.

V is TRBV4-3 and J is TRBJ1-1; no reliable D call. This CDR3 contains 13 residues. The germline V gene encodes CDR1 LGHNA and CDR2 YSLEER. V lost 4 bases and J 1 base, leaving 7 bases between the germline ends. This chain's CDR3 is CASSPLENTEAFF. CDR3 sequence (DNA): TGCGCCAGCAGCCCTCTAGAGAACACTGAAGCTTTCTTT.

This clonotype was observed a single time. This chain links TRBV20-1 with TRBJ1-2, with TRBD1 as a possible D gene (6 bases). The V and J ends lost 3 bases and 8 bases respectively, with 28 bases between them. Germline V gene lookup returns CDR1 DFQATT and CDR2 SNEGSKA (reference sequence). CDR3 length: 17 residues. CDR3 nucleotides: TGCAGTGCTAGGGCGGACAGAGACACTGACGTCCCTGGCGGCTACACCTTC. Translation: CSARADRDTDVPGGYTF.

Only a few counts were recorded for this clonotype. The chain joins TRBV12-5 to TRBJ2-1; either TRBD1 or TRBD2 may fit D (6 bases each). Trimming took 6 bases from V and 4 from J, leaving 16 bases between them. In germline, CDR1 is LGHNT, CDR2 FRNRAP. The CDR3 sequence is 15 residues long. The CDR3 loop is CASGGGVSRYNEQFF. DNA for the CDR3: TGTGCTAGTGGGGGGGGCGTAAGTAGGTACAATGAGCAGTTCTTC.

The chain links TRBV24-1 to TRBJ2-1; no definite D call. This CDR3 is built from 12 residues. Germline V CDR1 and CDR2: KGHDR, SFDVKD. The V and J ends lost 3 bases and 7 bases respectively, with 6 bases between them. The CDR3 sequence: CATSDPSNEQFF. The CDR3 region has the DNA TGTGCCACCAGTGATCCGAGTAATGAGCAGTTCTTC.

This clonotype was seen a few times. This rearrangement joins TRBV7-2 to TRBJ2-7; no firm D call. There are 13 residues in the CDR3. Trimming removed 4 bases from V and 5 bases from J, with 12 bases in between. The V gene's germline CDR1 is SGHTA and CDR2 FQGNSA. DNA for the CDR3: TGTGCCAGCAGCTACGGACGGACCAACGAGCAGTACTTC. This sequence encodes CASSYGRTNEQYF.

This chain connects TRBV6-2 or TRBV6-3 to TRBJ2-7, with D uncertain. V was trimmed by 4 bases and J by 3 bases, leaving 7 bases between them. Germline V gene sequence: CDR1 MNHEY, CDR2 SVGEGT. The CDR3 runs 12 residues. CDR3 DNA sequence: TGTGCCAGCAGTTCTCAGTTCTACGAGCAGTACTTC. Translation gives CASSSQFYEQYF.

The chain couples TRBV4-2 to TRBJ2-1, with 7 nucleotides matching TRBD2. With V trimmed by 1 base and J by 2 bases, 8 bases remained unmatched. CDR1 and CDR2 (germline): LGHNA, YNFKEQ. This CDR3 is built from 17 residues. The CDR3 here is CASSQGGGLVPYNEQFF. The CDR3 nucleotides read TGTGCCAGCAGCCAAGGGGGAGGGTTAGTCCCCTACAATGAGCAGTTCTTC.

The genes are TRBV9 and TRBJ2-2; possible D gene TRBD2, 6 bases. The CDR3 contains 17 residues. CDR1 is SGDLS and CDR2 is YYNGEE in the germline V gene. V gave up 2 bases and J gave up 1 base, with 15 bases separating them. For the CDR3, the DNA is TGTGCCAGCAGCGTGGGTCCCTCCGGGGGGAACACCGGGGAGCTGTTTTTT. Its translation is CASSVGPSGGNTGELFF.

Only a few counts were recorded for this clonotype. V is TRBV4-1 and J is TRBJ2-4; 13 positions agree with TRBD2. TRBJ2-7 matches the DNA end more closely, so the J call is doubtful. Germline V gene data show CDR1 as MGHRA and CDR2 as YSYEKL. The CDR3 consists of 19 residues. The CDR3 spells CASSQDPQLAGGPDYEQYF. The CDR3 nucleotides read TGCGCCAGCAGCCAAGATCCACAACTAGCGGGAGGGCCGGACTACGAGCAGTACTTC.

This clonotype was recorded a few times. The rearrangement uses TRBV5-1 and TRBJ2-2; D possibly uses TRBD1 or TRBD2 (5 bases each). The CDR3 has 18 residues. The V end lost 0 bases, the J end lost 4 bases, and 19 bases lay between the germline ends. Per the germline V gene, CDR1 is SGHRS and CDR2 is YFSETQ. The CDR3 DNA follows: TGCGCCAGCAGCTTGGGGGTACGGCTGGGACGTTTCACCGGGGAGCTGTTTTTT. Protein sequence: CASSLGVRLGRFTGELFF.